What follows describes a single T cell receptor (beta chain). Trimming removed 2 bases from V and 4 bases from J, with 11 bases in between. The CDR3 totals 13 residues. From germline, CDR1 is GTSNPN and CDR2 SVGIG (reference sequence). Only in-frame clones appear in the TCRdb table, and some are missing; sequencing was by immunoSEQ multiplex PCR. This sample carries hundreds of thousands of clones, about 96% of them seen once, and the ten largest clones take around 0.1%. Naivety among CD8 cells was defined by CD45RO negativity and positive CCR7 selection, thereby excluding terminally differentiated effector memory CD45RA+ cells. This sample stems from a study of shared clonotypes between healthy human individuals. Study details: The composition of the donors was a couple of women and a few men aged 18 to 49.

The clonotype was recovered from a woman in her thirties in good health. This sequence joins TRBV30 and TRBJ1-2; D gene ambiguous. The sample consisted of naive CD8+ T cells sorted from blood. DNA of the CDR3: TGTGCCTGGAGTCATGGAGGGCTCTATGGCTACACCTTC. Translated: CAWSHGGLYGYTF.